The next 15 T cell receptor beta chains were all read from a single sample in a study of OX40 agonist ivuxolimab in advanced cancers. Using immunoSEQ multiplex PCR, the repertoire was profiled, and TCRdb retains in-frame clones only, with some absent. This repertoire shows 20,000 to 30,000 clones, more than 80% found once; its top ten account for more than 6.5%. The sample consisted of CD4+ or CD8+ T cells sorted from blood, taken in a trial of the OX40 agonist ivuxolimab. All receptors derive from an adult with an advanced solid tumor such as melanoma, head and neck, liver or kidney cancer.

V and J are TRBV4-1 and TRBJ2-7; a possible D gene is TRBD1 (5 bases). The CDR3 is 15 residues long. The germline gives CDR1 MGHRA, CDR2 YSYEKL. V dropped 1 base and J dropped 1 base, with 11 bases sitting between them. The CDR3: CASSQVTGWSYEQYF. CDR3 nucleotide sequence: TGCGCCAGCAGCCAAGTAACAGGATGGTCCTACGAGCAGTACTTC.

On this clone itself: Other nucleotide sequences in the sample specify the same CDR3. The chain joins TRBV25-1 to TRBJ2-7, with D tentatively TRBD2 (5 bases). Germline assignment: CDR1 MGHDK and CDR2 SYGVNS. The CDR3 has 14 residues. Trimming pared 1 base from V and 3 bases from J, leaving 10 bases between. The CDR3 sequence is CASSEFGEGYEQYF. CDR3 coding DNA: TGTGCCAGCAGTGAATTCGGGGAAGGCTACGAGCAGTACTTC.

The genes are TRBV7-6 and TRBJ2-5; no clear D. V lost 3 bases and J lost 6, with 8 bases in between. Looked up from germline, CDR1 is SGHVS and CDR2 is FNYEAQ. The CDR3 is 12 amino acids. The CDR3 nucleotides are TGTGCCAGCAGCTTCTTGGCGAAGACCCAGTACTTC. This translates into CASSFLAKTQYF.

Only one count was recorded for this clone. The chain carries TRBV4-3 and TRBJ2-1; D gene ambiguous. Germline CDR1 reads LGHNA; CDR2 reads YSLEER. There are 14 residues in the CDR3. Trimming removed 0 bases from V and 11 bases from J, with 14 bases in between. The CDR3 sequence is CASSQDLGNRKQFF. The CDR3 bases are TGCGCCAGCAGCCAAGATCTAGGGAATCGTAAGCAGTTCTTC.

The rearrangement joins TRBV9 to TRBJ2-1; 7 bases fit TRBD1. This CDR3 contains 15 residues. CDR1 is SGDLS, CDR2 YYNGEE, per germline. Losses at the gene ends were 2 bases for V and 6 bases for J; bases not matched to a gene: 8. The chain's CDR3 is CASSVAGQVSNEQFF. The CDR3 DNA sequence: TGTGCCAGCAGCGTCGCCGGACAGGTATCCAATGAGCAGTTCTTC. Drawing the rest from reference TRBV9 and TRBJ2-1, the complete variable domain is DSGVTQTPKHLITATGQRVTLRCSPRSGDLSVYWYQQSLDQGLQFLIQYYNGEERAKGNILERFSAQQFPDLHSELNLSSLELGDSALYFCASSVAGQVSNEQFFGPGTRLTVL.

The CDR3 here is CASSIWSLAEAFF. DNA of the CDR3: TGTGCCAGTAGTATTTGGAGCCTGGCGGAAGCTTTCTTT. The chain recombines TRBV19 with TRBJ1-1; D gene unclear. CDR3 length: 13 residues. Germline-derived CDR1 and CDR2 are LNHDA and SQIVND (reference sequence). The V and J ends lost 3 bases and 8 bases respectively, with 13 bases between them.

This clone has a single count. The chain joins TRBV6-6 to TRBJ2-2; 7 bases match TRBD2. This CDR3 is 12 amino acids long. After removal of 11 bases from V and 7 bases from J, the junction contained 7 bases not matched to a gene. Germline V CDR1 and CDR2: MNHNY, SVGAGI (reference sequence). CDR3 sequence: CALDGGNGELFF. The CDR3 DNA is TGTGCCCTGGACGGGGGGAACGGGGAGCTGTTTTTT.

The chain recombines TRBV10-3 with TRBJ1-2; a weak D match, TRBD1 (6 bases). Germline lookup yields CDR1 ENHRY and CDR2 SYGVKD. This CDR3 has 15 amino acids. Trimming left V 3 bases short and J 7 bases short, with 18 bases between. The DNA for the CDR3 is TGTGCCATCAGTGACCCTTCGGGGGGGCCAGCTGGCTACACCTTC. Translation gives CAISDPSGGPAGYTF.

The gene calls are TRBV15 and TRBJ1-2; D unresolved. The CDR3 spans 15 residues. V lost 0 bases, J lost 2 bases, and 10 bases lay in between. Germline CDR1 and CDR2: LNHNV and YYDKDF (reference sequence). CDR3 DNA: TGTGCCACCAGCAGAGATCCCACAGAAAACTATGGCTACACCTTC. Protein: CATSRDPTENYGYTF.

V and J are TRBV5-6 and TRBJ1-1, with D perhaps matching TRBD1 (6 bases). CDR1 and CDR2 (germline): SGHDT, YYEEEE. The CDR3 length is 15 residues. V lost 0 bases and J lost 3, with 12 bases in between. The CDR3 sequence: CASSLVGGLDTEAFF. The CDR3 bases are TGTGCCAGCAGCTTGGTCGGGGGGCTGGACACTGAAGCTTTCTTT.

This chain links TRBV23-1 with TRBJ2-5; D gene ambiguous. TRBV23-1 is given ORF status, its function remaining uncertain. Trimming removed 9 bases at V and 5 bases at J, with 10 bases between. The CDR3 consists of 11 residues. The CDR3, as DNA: TGCGCCAGGGTCTTCGGGGAGACCCAGTACTTC. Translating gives CARVFGETQYF.

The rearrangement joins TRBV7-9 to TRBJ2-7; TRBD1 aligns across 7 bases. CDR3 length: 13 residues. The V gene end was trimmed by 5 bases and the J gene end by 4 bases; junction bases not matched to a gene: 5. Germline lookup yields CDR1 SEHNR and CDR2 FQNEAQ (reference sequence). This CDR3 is CASSGQVEYEQYF. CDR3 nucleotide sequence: TGTGCCAGCAGCGGACAGGTAGAATACGAGCAGTACTTC.

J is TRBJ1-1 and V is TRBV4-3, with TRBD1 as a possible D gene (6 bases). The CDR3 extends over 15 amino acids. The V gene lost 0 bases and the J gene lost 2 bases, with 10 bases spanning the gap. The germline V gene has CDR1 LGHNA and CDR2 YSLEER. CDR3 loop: CASSQEWTVNTEAFF. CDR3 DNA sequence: TGCGCCAGCAGCCAAGAGTGGACAGTTAACACTGAAGCTTTCTTT.

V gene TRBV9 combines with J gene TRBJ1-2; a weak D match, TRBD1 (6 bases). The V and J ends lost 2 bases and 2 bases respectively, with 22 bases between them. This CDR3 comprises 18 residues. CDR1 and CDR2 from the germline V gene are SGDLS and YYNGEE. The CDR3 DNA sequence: TGTGCCAGCAGCGTCACTGTGGAACAGGGAGGGTTCAACTATGGCTACACCTTC. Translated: CASSVTVEQGGFNYGYTF.

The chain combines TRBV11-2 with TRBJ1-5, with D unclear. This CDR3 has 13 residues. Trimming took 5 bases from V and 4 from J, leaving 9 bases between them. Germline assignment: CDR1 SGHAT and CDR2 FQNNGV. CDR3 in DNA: TGTGCCAGCAGCCTCCGGGGAAATCAGCCCCAGCATTTT. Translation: CASSLRGNQPQHF.